A single sample is the source of the 7 T cell receptor beta chains below, sequenced in a study of blood T cell repertoires in COVID-19. Only in-frame clones appear in the TCRdb table, and some are missing; sequencing was by immunoSEQ multiplex PCR. The table lists around 83,000 clones, 70% to 90% of them singletons, with under 8.5% in the top ten. Sequenced material: peripheral blood. These receptors all stem from a man older than 75 with active or convalescent COVID-19.

This chain's CDR3 is CASRQGTSADEQFF. The DNA for the CDR3 is TGTGCCAGCAGACAAGGGACTAGCGCTGATGAGCAGTTCTTC. The V and J genes are TRBV5-5 and TRBJ2-1; TRBD2 aligns across 10 bases. The length of the CDR3 is 14 residues. Losses at the gene ends were 5 bases for V and 8 bases for J; bases not matched to a gene: 7. Germline-derived CDR1 and CDR2 are SGHKS and YYEKEE (reference sequence).

The chain joins TRBV7-8 to TRBJ1-5; D might be TRBD1 (6 bases). This CDR3 contains 15 residues. The germline CDR1 and CDR2 sequences are SGHVS and FQNEAQ. With 1 base removed from V and 4 bases from J, the gap between germline ends came to 11 bases. The CDR3 is CASSLGGQSNQPQHF. The CDR3 region has the DNA TGTGCCAGCAGCTTAGGAGGACAGAGTAATCAGCCCCAGCATTTT.

This chain connects TRBV19 to TRBJ2-3; TRBD2 aligns across 7 bases. The CDR3 totals 19 residues. Trimming removed 2 bases from V and 2 bases from J; junction bases left unmatched: 16. Germline values: CDR1 LNHDA, CDR2 SQIVND (reference sequence). CDR3 loop: CASSIRGGQSTGPTDTQYF. CDR3 sequence (DNA): TGTGCCAGTAGTATACGCGGGGGTCAGAGCACGGGGCCCACAGATACGCAGTATTTT.

V usage is TRBV15 and J usage is TRBJ2-7; 8 nucleotides align to TRBD1. The CDR3 is made up of 13 amino acids. The germline V gene encodes CDR1 LNHNV and CDR2 YYDKDF (reference sequence). The ends lost 7 bases at V and 6 bases at J; junction bases unmatched: 8. CDR3 DNA sequence: TGTGCCACCAAAAAGACAGGGGCCGCCGAGCAGTACGTC. Encoded protein: CATKKTGAAEQYV.

The chain carries TRBV28 and TRBJ2-5, with a possible D match to TRBD1 (6 bases). Trimming removed 4 bases at V and 1 base at J, with 16 bases between. CDR1 MDHEN and CDR2 SYDVKM come from the germline V gene. The CDR3 consists of 16 residues. The CDR3 is CASSSPTGLSQETQYF. For the CDR3, the DNA is TGTGCCAGCAGTTCGCCGACAGGCTTGAGCCAAGAGACCCAGTACTTC.

This chain links TRBV19 with TRBJ1-4; 7 bases fit TRBD1. Germline CDR1 and CDR2: LNHDA and SQIVND (reference sequence). Losses at the gene ends were 3 bases for V and 0 bases for J; bases not matched to a gene: 4. The CDR3 has 16 amino acids. For the CDR3, the DNA is TGTGCCAGTAGTATGACAGGGACAGCAACTAATGAAAAACTGTTTTTT. Protein sequence: CASSMTGTATNEKLFF.

This clone has a handful of counts. This chain joins TRBV11-3 and TRBJ1-6, with D perhaps TRBD1 (6 bases). Trimming cost V 5 bases and J 5 bases, with 13 bases left between them. Germline V gene lookup returns CDR1 SGHNT and CDR2 YENEEA. The CDR3 consists of 15 residues. The CDR3 DNA sequence: TGTGCCAGCAGCCCACAGGGAAACAATAATTCACCCCTCCACTTT. This codes for CASSPQGNNNSPLHF.